This TCR beta chain originates from a study of blood T cell repertoires in COVID-19 (TCRdb year 2020). With regard to the full study: Samples from collaborators originated in the United States, Italy and Spain and spanned both the acute and convalescent phases of COVID-19. The material from the prospective study consisted of cDNA or gDNA derived from T cells, B-cell-depleted T cells, or PBMCs. Subjects who had been exposed to COVID-19, were actively infected with it, or had recovered from it provided the deeply sampled blood TCRbeta repertoires that made up the dataset. The repertoires were released in a freely available public database intended as a resource for research on the immune response to SARS-CoV-2. Samples came from the ongoing ImmuneRACE study (first 160 participants) plus 1,254 subjects from 6 global collaborators. A de-identified subject ID, COVID-19 status, age in years and sex were almost always included in the sample metadata. Where available, HLA class I and class II types were obtained from metadata supplied by the sample provider rather than from assay-based typing. Broader findings and caveats from the paper: Clinical and demographic metadata were provided uncurated, with the amount varying by source and participant.

Samples from volunteer blood donors who had recovered from COVID-19 were contributed by a second Seattle source. Collaborating institutions collected whole blood in K2EDTA tubes following their own protocols. For TCRbeta analysis, collaborator samples were shipped as frozen whole blood, as isolated PBMCs, or as DNA extracted from either sample type. From a lookup of the germline V gene (reference sequence), CDR1 and CDR2 are LNHDA and SQIVND. Deletion took 3 bases off V and 0 bases off J, with a span of 12 bases between the germline ends. From cysteine to phenylalanine, the CDR3 is 15 amino acids long. The DNA shown is the 45-base CDR3, in frame from base 1. This clone was seen more than once but under ten times. What this receptor recognizes is not known. The sample holds no much larger clone one base away, and base qualities are not on file. TCRbeta CDR3 regions were amplified from genomic DNA by means of the immunoSEQ Assay, a bias-controlled multiplex PCR. In the authors' own workflow: The number of nucleated cells in each sample was estimated by amplification of reference gene primers within the assay. To quantify the absolute abundance of each unique TCRbeta CDR3 rearrangement, sequence reads were collapsed and filtered. Productive Simpson clonality was computed per sample as the square root of Simpson's diversity index over productive rearrangements. This immuneACCESS table, as held by TCRdb, lists in-frame sequences with V and J called but not all clones. Of the missing ones, under half trace to an unresolved V gene in checked studies; the others have no known cause. V and J calls and clone size are as listed in that table; D and trimming were resolved from the DNA. Here the sample has about 250,000 clones; about 89% occur a single time. The top ten clonotypes cover 1.5% to 2% of the sample.

What was sequenced was peripheral blood. The TCR originated in a woman aged 55 to 70 who had recovered from COVID-19. The chain is assembled from TRBV19 and TRBJ2-7; a tentative D match to TRBD1 spans 6 bases. The CDR3: CASSIGEGHSYEQYF. The nucleotides read TGTGCCAGTAGTATCGGAGAGGGACACTCCTACGAGCAGTACTTC.